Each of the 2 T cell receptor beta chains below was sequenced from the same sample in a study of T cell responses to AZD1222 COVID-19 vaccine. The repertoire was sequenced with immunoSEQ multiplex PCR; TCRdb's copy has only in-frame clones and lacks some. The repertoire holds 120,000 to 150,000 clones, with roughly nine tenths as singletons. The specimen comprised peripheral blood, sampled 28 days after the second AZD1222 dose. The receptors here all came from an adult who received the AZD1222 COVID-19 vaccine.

CDR3 sequence reads: CASSLAGQGAATEAFF. The CDR3, as DNA: TGTGCCAGCAGCTTAGCGGGACAGGGGGCCGCCACTGAAGCTTTCTTT. The chain is built from TRBV11-3 and TRBJ1-1; 12 positions match TRBD1. Germline values: CDR1 SGHNT, CDR2 YENEEA. The V and J ends lost 1 base and 4 bases, in that order; junction bases with no gene match: 4. This CDR3 is built from 16 residues.

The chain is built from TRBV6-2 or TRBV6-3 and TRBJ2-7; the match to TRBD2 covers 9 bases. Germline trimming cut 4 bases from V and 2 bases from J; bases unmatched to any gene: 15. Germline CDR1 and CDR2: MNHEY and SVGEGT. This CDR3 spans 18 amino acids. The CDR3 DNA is TGTGCCAGCAGTTTTTCTAGTGATCTAGCGGGAACCCCCTACGAGCAGTACTTC. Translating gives CASSFSSDLAGTPYEQYF.